This T cell receptor beta chain derives from a study of T cell responses to AZD1222 COVID-19 vaccine. Study conclusions and caveats: Vaccine-associated CD4 TCRs ranged over spike, dominating at 160-218 and 743-854. Unmutated variant regions reportedly attract nearly half of all spike-specific TCRs.

The CDR3 length is 13 residues. V was cut by 0 bases and J by 1 base, with 6 bases left in between. In germline, CDR1 is GTSNPN, CDR2 SVGIG (reference sequence). Libraries were prepared by immunoSEQ multiplex PCR; TCRdb keeps only in-frame clonotypes and omits some of them. Among roughly 140,000 clones listed, 85% to 90% were seen once. Regarding this clone: What it recognizes is unknown.

The chain employs TRBV30 and TRBJ1-1, with no clear D. Sequencing was performed on peripheral blood, taken on day 0 of AZD1222 vaccination. The receptor was derived from an adult in good health. The CDR3 DNA reads as TGTGCCTGGAGTGTTTGGAGGAACACTGAAGCTTTCTTT. Protein sequence: CAWSVWRNTEAFF.